This note documents a single T cell receptor (beta chain) sequence. At least ten counts were recorded for this clonotype. The antigen it recognizes is unknown. No quality values exist for individual bases; no much larger clone is one base distant. There are 14 amino acids in the CDR3, from cysteine to phenylalanine inclusive. Of all the DNA, just the CDR3 is kept, 42 bases in frame from base 1. The germline V gene supplies CDR1 SGHRS and CDR2 YFSETQ. V lost 0 bases and J lost 4 bases; the stretch between them is 10 bases long. This record belongs to a study of T-cell reconstitution after alpha-beta-depleted transplantation in children (dated by TCRdb to 2016 to 2018). Regarding the complete study: T-cell immune reconstitution after TCRalphabeta/CD19-depleted allogeneic hematopoietic cell transplantation in children was quantitatively tracked in the study by means of TCR repertoire profiling.

This specimen's treatment or condition label, per the study, means: allogeneic hematopoietic cell transplantation with graft depleted of TCRalphabeta T cells and CD19 B cells. The children who served as transplant recipients had been given grafts of TCRalphabeta/CD19-depleted allogeneic hematopoietic cells. General study outcomes and caveats: About two months after transplant, the apparently early recovery of alphabetaT-cell counts reportedly depended on just several hundred clones that had expanded rapidly and came from non-depleted graft cells. Over subsequent months, a decline in hyperexpanded clone frequencies was noted, and after one year, T-cell counts and TCRbeta diversity were mostly ascribed to newly produced T cells. In some patients, the high TCRbeta diversity seen at day 60 was put down to recipient T cells and intrathymic progenitors that had survived conditioning.

Libraries were built with PCR. The sample was run on an Illumina HiSeq 2500. Molecular barcoding was employed in the preparation of TCR libraries, with unique molecular identifiers being used to normalize TCRbeta repertoire quantification. In-frame beta chains were kept once TCRdb had trimmed the public reads at Q25 with fastp and called clones with MiXCR. Rows merge per CDR3 protein into single entries with the most common DNA and genes. This sample has fewer than 550,000 distinct CDR3 sequences in its table, and under 12% of those were observed once. Clones ranked in the top ten supply around 2% of the sample.

The chain uses TRBV5-1 and TRBJ2-5; the D region possibly corresponds to TRBD2 (6 bases align). This sample comprised PBMCs, obtained before TCRalphabeta/CD19-depleted stem cell transplant. The TCR sequence derives from a child between 2 and 9 years old with inherited bone marrow failure, due to receive a stem cell transplant. The CDR3 reads as follows: CASSLVSGSETQYF. The nucleotide sequence is given as TGCGCCAGCAGCTTGGTGAGCGGGTCAGAGACCCAGTACTTC.